Following are 21 T cell receptor beta chains from one sample sequenced in a study of blood T cell repertoires in COVID-19. Data came from immunoSEQ multiplex PCR; TCRdb stores just in-frame clones and leaves some out. The sample carries under 95,000 clones, over 80% recorded once. The sample was peripheral blood. These receptors were collected from a woman at least 80 years old with active or convalescent COVID-19.

V gene TRBV30 combines with J gene TRBJ1-2; D unresolved. This CDR3 contains 14 residues. V dropped 0 bases and J dropped 5 bases, with 13 bases sitting between them. The germline gives CDR1 GTSNPN, CDR2 SVGIG (reference sequence). The CDR3 sequence: CAWSVGWAGYGYTF. CDR3 in DNA: TGTGCCTGGAGTGTAGGCTGGGCTGGGTATGGCTACACCTTC.

The chain uses TRBV23-1 and TRBJ1-1; a weak D match, TRBD1 (5 bases). TRBV23-1 is flagged as an ORF with uncertain function. The CDR3 contains 12 residues. Trimming cost V 4 bases and J 11 bases, with 14 bases left between them. CDR3 loop: CASSPGPRGAFF. The CDR3, as DNA: TGCGCCAGCAGTCCAGGGCCCCGGGGGGCTTTCTTT.

The CDR3 loop reads CASSSLDRVMNTEAFF. The CDR3 nucleotides are TGTGCCAGCAGTTCCTTGGACAGAGTCATGAACACTGAAGCTTTCTTT. The V and J genes are TRBV27 and TRBJ1-1; D may be TRBD1 (6 bases). Germline CDR1 is MNHEY and CDR2 is SMNVEV (reference sequence). CDR3 size: 16 residues. Between the trimmed V and J ends, which lost 4 bases and 0 bases, there was a span of 15 bases.

V is TRBV6-5 and J is TRBJ1-1; D gene unclear. CDR3 length: 13 amino acids. V lost 4 bases, J lost 2 bases, and 8 bases lay in between. Germline V gene lookup returns CDR1 MNHEY and CDR2 SVGAGI. In DNA form, the CDR3 reads TGTGCCAGCAGTTGGGCAGAAAACACTGAAGCTTTCTTT. Translating it yields CASSWAENTEAFF.

The gene calls are TRBV11-3 and TRBJ1-1; D not certain. V was shortened by 1 base and J by 1 base, with 10 bases between the two germline ends. The CDR3 is 15 amino acids. Germline-derived CDR1 and CDR2 are SGHNT and YENEEA. The CDR3 region is CASSLARGENTEAFF. The CDR3 nucleotides read TGTGCCAGCAGCTTAGCACGGGGAGAGAACACTGAAGCTTTCTTT.

The chain joins TRBV7-9 to TRBJ1-6; 7 bases fit TRBD1. Germline assignment: CDR1 SEHNR and CDR2 FQNEAQ (reference sequence). V lost 3 bases and J lost 5; bases outside the gene matches: 1. This CDR3 spans 14 amino acids. Written as DNA, the CDR3 is TGTGCCAGCAGCTTGACAGGGAATAATTCACCCCTCCACTTT. It codes for CASSLTGNNSPLHF.

This chain joins TRBV19 and TRBJ2-2; 8 bases fit TRBD1. Per the germline V gene, CDR1 is LNHDA and CDR2 is SQIVND (reference sequence). Unmatched junction bases numbered 5, after V lost 5 bases and J lost 0 bases. This CDR3 has 16 amino acids. DNA for the CDR3: TGTGCCAGTAGTGGAGGGACAGGTACGAACACCGGGGAGCTGTTTTTT. As protein: CASSGGTGTNTGELFF.

This rearrangement joins TRBV7-6 to TRBJ2-1, with 9 bases that match TRBD1. J lost 4 bases, V lost 5 bases, and 6 bases had no gene match. This CDR3 region has 15 residues. Germline CDR1 and CDR2: SGHVS and FNYEAQ. The CDR3 sequence: CASSPRDRDYNEQFF. CDR3 bases: TGTGCCAGCAGCCCCCGGGACAGGGATTACAATGAGCAGTTCTTC.

This chain uses TRBV19 with TRBJ1-5, with D possibly TRBD1 on 5 matching bases. The V gene lost 4 bases and the J gene lost 2 bases, with 12 bases spanning the gap. Germline CDR1 LNHDA, CDR2 SQIVND (reference sequence). CDR3 size: 15 residues. CDR3 coding DNA: TGTGCCAGTAGTACAGGACACCATGGCAATCAGCCCCAGCATTTT. This translates into CASSTGHHGNQPQHF.

The chain carries TRBV12-3 or TRBV12-4 and TRBJ1-1; perhaps TRBD1 as D (5 bases). With 5 bases removed from V and 7 bases from J, the gap between germline ends came to 14 bases. This CDR3 region has 13 residues. The CDR3 nucleotides are TGTGCCAGCAGTGTAACCGCCGGGGGTGAAGCTTTCTTT. Its protein is CASSVTAGGEAFF.

The rearrangement joins TRBV3-1 (or the pseudogene TRBV3-2) to TRBJ2-7; D ambiguous. V shed 4 bases and J shed 2 bases, with 18 bases lying between them. CDR1 is LGHDT and CDR2 is YNNKEL in the germline V gene (reference sequence). This CDR3 is built from 16 residues. This chain's CDR3 is CASSPRLSSAAYEQYF. CDR3 in DNA: TGTGCCAGCAGCCCCCGCCTGTCCTCGGCGGCCTACGAGCAGTACTTC.

This chain joins TRBV30 and TRBJ2-7, with 9 bases that match TRBD2. Germline assignment: CDR1 GTSNPN and CDR2 SVGIG (reference sequence). The V gene end was trimmed by 3 bases and the J gene end by 5 bases; junction bases not matched to a gene: 8. The CDR3 has 14 amino acids. Written as DNA, the CDR3 is TGTGCCTGGAGAAGTGCGGGAGGGCCCCACGAGCAGTACTTC. Protein: CAWRSAGGPHEQYF.

This rearrangement joins TRBV5-1 to TRBJ1-1; no definite D call. CDR1 is SGHRS, CDR2 YFSETQ, per germline. The CDR3 totals 13 residues. The V gene lost 0 bases and the J gene lost 5 bases, with 8 bases spanning the gap. The CDR3 DNA sequence: TGCGCCAGCAGCTTGGGGCCCTCTACTGAAGCTTTCTTT. This gives the protein CASSLGPSTEAFF.

The rearrangement uses TRBV19 and TRBJ2-7; 8 bases are shared with TRBD2. The J segment lost 2 bases and the V segment lost 8 bases, leaving 8 bases of the junction unmatched. The CDR3 sequence is 14 residues long. The germline V gene has CDR1 LNHDA and CDR2 SQIVND (reference sequence). The CDR3 reads CASQRTSFPYEQYF. The DNA for the CDR3 is TGTGCCAGTCAAAGGACTAGCTTTCCCTACGAGCAGTACTTC.

The J gene is TRBJ2-2, the V gene TRBV3-1 (or the pseudogene TRBV3-2); 15 nucleotides align to TRBD2. The V gene end was trimmed by 4 bases and the J gene end by 5 bases; junction bases not matched to a gene: 5. Germline-derived CDR1 and CDR2 are LGHDT and YNNKEL (reference sequence). This CDR3 is built from 17 residues. The CDR3 region has the DNA TGTGCCAGCAGCCTAGGACTAGCGGGAGGGTGGACCGGGGAGCTGTTTTTT. Its protein is CASSLGLAGGWTGELFF.

V usage is TRBV6-4 and J usage is TRBJ1-4, with unresolved D. Trimming left V 3 bases short and J 6 bases short, with 14 bases between. CDR1 and CDR2 from the germline V gene are MRHNA and SNTAGT. The CDR3 spans 15 residues. The CDR3 protein is CASSERAGSYEKLFF. The CDR3 region has the DNA TGTGCCAGCAGTGAGCGGGCAGGATCGTATGAAAAACTGTTTTTT.

This chain joins TRBV4-3 and TRBJ2-3; D may be TRBD2 (5 bases). The CDR3 totals 15 residues. CDR1 and CDR2 (germline): LGHNA, YSLEER. V was pared by 1 base and J by 0 bases, with 8 bases between. The CDR3 protein is CASSQAGSSTDTQYF. Written as DNA, the CDR3 is TGCGCCAGCAGCCAAGCTGGGAGTAGCACAGATACGCAGTATTTT.

The chain recombines TRBV6-2 or TRBV6-3 with TRBJ1-5; D perhaps matches TRBD1 (6 bases). There are 14 residues in the CDR3. Trimming pared 2 bases from V and 7 bases from J, leaving 12 bases between. Germline CDR1 and CDR2: MNHEY and SVGEGT. CDR3 in amino acids: CASSYVQGTQPQHF. CDR3 DNA sequence: TGTGCCAGCAGTTACGTACAGGGAACCCAGCCCCAGCATTTT.

The V gene is TRBV29-1, the J gene TRBJ2-2; weak D call: TRBD1 (6 bases). The CDR3 spans 14 residues. With 3 bases removed from V and 0 bases from J, the gap between germline ends came to 8 bases. CDR1 SQVTM and CDR2 ANQGSEA come from the germline V gene. This CDR3 reads CSVEGAANTGELFF. The DNA for the CDR3 is TGCAGCGTTGAGGGGGCGGCGAACACCGGGGAGCTGTTTTTT.

The J gene is TRBJ2-6, the V gene TRBV28; D is ambiguous. Germline-derived CDR1 and CDR2 are MDHEN and SYDVKM. CDR3 length: 15 residues. V was clipped by 6 bases and J by 2 bases, with 11 bases between them. The CDR3 nucleotides read TGTGCCAGCAGGGAAGCTCTAGCTGGGGCCAACGTCCTGACTTTC. Protein sequence: CASREALAGANVLTF.

The CDR3 region has the DNA TGTGCCAGCAGCCAAATGACAGGGGTACACACTGAAGCTTTCTTT. It encodes CASSQMTGVHTEAFF. The rearrangement joins TRBV3-1 (or the pseudogene TRBV3-2) to TRBJ1-1; TRBD1 aligns across 8 bases. The CDR3 totals 15 residues. Germline V gene data show CDR1 as LGHDT and CDR2 as YNNKEL (reference sequence). J was trimmed by 3 bases and V by 2 bases; bases with no gene match: 5.